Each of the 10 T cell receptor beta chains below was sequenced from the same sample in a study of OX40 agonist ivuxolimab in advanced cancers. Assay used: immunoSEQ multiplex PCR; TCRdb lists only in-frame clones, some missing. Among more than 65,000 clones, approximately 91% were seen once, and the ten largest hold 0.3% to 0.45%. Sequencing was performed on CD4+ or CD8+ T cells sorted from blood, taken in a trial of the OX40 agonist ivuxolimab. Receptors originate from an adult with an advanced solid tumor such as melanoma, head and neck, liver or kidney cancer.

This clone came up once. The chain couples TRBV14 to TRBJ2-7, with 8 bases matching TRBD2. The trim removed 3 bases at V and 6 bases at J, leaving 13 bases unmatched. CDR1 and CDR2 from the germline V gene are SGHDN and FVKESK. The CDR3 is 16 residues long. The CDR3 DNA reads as TGTGCCAGCAGCCACTACGTTAGCGGGACCGGGCGCGAGCAGTACTTC. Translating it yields CASSHYVSGTGREQYF.

This CDR3 is CATSTRQREGRTGELFF. CDR3 bases: TGTGCCACCAGCACCAGACAGCGGGAGGGCCGGACCGGGGAGCTGTTTTTT. The chain recombines TRBV15 with TRBJ2-2; 10 bases are shared with TRBD2. From germline, CDR1 is LNHNV and CDR2 YYDKDF (reference sequence). The CDR3 runs to 17 residues. The junction had 10 bases not matched to a gene; V was cut back by 4 bases and J by 5 bases.

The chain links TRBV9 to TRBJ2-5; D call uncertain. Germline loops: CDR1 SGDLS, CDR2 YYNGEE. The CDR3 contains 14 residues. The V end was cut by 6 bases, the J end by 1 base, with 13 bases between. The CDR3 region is CASTPGQPQETQYF. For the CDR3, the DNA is TGTGCCAGCACCCCTGGCCAGCCCCAAGAGACCCAGTACTTC.

The CDR3 reads CASSSGGLTGGQPQHF. CDR3 sequence (DNA): TGTGCCAGCAGTTCTGGGGGGCTCACAGGTGGTCAGCCCCAGCATTTT. The V gene is TRBV27, the J gene TRBJ1-5; D might be TRBD1 (6 bases). CDR1 is MNHEY, CDR2 SMNVEV, per germline (reference sequence). The length of the CDR3 is 16 residues. With 4 bases removed from V and 6 bases from J, the gap between germline ends came to 19 bases.

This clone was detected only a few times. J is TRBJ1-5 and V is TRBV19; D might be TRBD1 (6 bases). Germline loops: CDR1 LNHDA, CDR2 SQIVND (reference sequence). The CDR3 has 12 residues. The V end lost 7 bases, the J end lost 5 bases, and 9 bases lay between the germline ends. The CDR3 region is CASNREYQPQHF. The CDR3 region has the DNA TGTGCCAGTAACAGGGAGTATCAGCCCCAGCATTTT.

The CDR3 loop reads CASSFRANQPQHF. In DNA form, the CDR3 reads TGTGCCAGCAGCTTTCGAGCCAATCAGCCCCAGCATTTT. V is TRBV11-2 and J is TRBJ1-5; D gene ambiguous. Trimming removed 3 bases from V and 3 bases from J, with 6 bases in between. Germline CDR1 reads SGHAT; CDR2 reads FQNNGV. The CDR3 runs 13 residues.

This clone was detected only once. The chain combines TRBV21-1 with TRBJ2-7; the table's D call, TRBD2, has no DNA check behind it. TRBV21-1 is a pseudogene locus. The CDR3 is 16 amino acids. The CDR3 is CASSKHTSGRTYEQYF. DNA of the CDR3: TGTGCCAGCAGCAAACACACTAGCGGGAGGACCTACGAGCAGTACTTC.

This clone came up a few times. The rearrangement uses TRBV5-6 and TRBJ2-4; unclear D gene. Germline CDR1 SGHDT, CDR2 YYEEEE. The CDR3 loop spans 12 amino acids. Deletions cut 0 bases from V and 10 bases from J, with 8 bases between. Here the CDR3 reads CASSLDRKIQYF. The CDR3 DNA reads TGTGCCAGCAGCTTGGACAGAAAAATTCAGTACTTC.

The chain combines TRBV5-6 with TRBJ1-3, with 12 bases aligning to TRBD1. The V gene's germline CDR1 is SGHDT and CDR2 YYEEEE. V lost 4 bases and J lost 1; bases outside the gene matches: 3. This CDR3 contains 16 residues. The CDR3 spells CASSGTGGRSGNTIYF. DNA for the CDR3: TGTGCCAGCAGCGGGACAGGGGGCAGGTCTGGAAACACCATATATTTT. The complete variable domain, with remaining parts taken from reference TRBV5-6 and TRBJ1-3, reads DAGVTQSPTHLIKTRGQQVTLRCSPKSGHDTVSWYQQALGQGPQFIFQYYEEEERQRGNFPDRFSGHQFPNYSSELNVNALLLGDSALYLCASSGTGGRSGNTIYFGEGSWLTVV.

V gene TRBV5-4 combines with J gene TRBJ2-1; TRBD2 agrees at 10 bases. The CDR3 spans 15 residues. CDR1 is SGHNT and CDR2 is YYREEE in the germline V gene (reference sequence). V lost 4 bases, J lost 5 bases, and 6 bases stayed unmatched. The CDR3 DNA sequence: TGTGCCAGCAGCCCTACTGGACTAGCGGACAATGAGCAGTTCTTC. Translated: CASSPTGLADNEQFF.